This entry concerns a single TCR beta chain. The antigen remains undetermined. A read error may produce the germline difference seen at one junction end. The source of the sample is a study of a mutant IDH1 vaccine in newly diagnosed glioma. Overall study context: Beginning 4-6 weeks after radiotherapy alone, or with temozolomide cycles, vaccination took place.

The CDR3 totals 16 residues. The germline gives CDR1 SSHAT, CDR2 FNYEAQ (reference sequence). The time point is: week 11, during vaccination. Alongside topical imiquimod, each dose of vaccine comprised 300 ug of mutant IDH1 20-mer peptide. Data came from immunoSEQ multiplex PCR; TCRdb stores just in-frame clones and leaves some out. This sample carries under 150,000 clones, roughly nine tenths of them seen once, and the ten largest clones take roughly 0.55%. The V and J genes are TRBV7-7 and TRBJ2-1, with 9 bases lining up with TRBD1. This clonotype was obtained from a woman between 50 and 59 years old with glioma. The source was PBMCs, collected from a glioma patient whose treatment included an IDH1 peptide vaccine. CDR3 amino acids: CASSLVPGTGYNEQFF. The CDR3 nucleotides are TGTGCTAGCAGCTTAGTGCCCGGGACAGGGTACAATGAGCAGTTCTTC.